Here is one T cell receptor (beta chain) with its context. This clonotype was observed at least ten times. Its antigen is currently not known. No per-base quality is available; no much larger clone lies one base away. Library preparation was by 5' RACE. The sequencer listed for this sample is Illumina HiSeq 2500. A second roughly 6 to 11 cycle PCR used a sample-barcoded 5' primer and a J-beta primer mix. A unique molecular identifier was introduced onto each TCR beta cDNA molecule by a template-switch 5' adaptor carrying 12 random nucleotides. At least 2.5 million CDR3-containing paired-end reads were obtained from each sample. First-strand cDNA was synthesized from all RNA with the Mint cDNA synthesis kit, primed by a TRBC-specific oligonucleotide. After uracil-DNA glycosylase treatment, a first 18-cycle PCR used universal primers M1SS and BC2_uni_R on all cDNA. As for the original processing: Each sample was normalized by randomly selecting 1 million high-quality reads, each carrying a distinct molecular identifier. Instead of being binned into consensus sequences, reads with shared molecular identifiers were discarded. MiTCR, set to a Q25 quality threshold and the strictest error-elimination algorithm, was used for CDR3 identification, clonotype clustering and error correction. A nonparametric unseen species model with Euler transformation was used to estimate a lower bound on total TCR beta diversity. The public reads were reprocessed in TCRdb via fastp at Q25 and MiXCR, keeping in-frame beta chains. Duplicate CDR3 protein sequences are folded into a single record with the most common DNA and genes. The authors' filters were not applied to this entry. Recorded for this sample are roughly 1,700,000 distinct CDR3 sequences; 28% of them occurred a single time. The ten largest clonotypes hold 7.7% of the sample.

The sample is drawn from a study of blood T cells in healthy people across ages (dated by TCRdb to between 2014 and 2017). A note on the overall study: In model experiments, roughly one uniquely barcoded TCR beta cDNA molecule per two T cells was captured by template switching. Age-related changes in TCR beta repertoire diversity were measured in the study by deep sequencing normalized with unique cDNA molecular identifiers. The donors were split into four age groups: young (average 16 years), middle-aged (roughly 39), aged (roughly 60) and long-lived (approximately 89). To avoid experimental bias, donors of different ages were distributed randomly across sequencing lanes. Two additional independent replicas of 1 million unique cDNA reads from the same blood draw were analyzed for two donors (one aged 18 to 30 and one aged 80 or older). Findings and caveats that apply to the study as a whole: Because donor CMV infection status was unknown, age-related changes in expanded clonotypes were potentially confounded. Observed TCR beta diversity per million T cells fell roughly linearly with age, and a significant reduction was already apparent by age roughly 40. Conclusive comparison of naive and antigen-experienced compartments was prevented by the profiling of bulk unsorted PBMCs. There was a strong correlation between observed TCR beta diversity and the percentage of naive T cells measured by flow cytometry. Compared with the aged group, the long-lived group had more naive CD4+ T cells, fewer expanded clones and increased TCR diversity, a pattern suggesting age selection. Estimates of total diversity based on one million sequenced T cells were considered lower bounds and underestimates.

CDR1 is given as LNHNV and CDR2 as YYDKDF, both from the germline V gene (reference sequence). Measured from the cysteine to the phenylalanine, the CDR3 is 15 residues long. CDR3 DNA only is kept here, 45 bases in frame from base 1. At the junction V is shortened by 5 bases and J by 4 bases; bases outside the gene matches: 10. Systemically healthy Caucasian individuals from Russia, 35 to 50 in total and aged roughly 6 to 95 years, were included as donors. Approximately 9 milliliters of peripheral blood were collected from each donor into EDTA-treated Vacutainer tubes. Ficoll-Paque density-gradient centrifugation was used to isolate PBMCs, with at least 7 million per sample. Trizol reagent was used to extract total RNA from the PBMCs, yielding at least 5.5 micrograms per sample. The percentages of naive CD45RAhigh/CD27high T cells were determined by flow cytometry on a PBMC aliquot from every donor.

The clonotype originates from a woman aged 25 to 39 in good health. Specimen: blood. The rearrangement combines TRBV15 with TRBJ2-7, and 8 junction bases match TRBD1. The CDR3 region: CATSPGTGRLYEQYF. The nucleotides read TGTGCCACCAGCCCCGGGACAGGTAGGCTGTACGAGCAGTACTTC.